This T cell receptor beta chain emerged from a study of cytomegalovirus exposure and HLA in healthy donors. Study-wide results and caveats: Researchers counted 164 TCR beta chains as cytomegalovirus-associated. A likely sequencing artifact accounted for one observed cluster of highly shared sequence variants. In a later analysis, HLA-associated beta chains showed higher expansion and lower generation probabilities than comparable chains.

The germline gives CDR1 SEHNR, CDR2 FQNEAQ (reference sequence). This CDR3 comprises 13 residues. The V end lost 6 bases, the J end lost 1 base, and 7 bases lay between the germline ends. Regarding this clone: The antigen is undetermined. This specimen includes other DNA sequences encoding the same CDR3.

The study ran its PCR with 60 Vbeta and 13 Jbeta primers. TCRdb keeps only in-frame clones here, not all; method: immunoSEQ multiplex PCR. The table includes 90,000 to 100,000 clones, about 80% detected once. The origin of this receptor is a man aged 35-49 years in good health and CMV-seronegative. The chain combines TRBV7-9 with TRBJ1-3; D is possibly TRBD1 (6 bases). Sequences were obtained from PBMCs. CDR3 region: CASRQGSGNTIYF. The CDR3 bases are TGTGCCAGCAGACAGGGATCTGGAAACACCATATATTTT. The full variable domain, rest sourced from reference TRBV7-9 and TRBJ1-3, is DTGVSQNPRHKITKRGQNVTFRCDPISEHNRLYWYRQTLGQGPEFLTYFQNEAQLEKSRLLSDRFSAERPKGSFSTLEIQRTEQGDSAMYLCASRQGSGNTIYFGEGSWLTVV.